This T cell receptor beta chain was captured in a study of T cells in Graves' hyperthyroidism and ophthalmopathy. The CDR3 has 15 amino acids. Unmatched junction bases numbered 5, after V lost 3 bases and J lost 4 bases. Germline loops: CDR1 MNHEY, CDR2 SMNVEV (reference sequence). This clonotype has a count of ten or more. RNA transcripts served as the template for amplifying TCR beta CDR3 regions. HTBI primers were used for first-round RT-PCR of the TCR CDR3. Each CDR3 protein is one row after TCRdb ran MiXCR on the multiplex PCR reads. Of 650,000 to 700,000 distinct CDR3 sequences in the sample, approximately 15% were seen once.

The genes are TRBV27 and TRBJ2-3; 9 bases line up with TRBD1. This TCR came from a man aged 45-65 years with Graves' hyperthyroidism. The sequencing sample was made of blood. The chain's CDR3 is CASSFRQGVADTQYF. The CDR3 coding sequence is TGTGCCAGCAGTTTTCGACAGGGGGTCGCAGATACGCAGTATTTT.